The rows below give T cell receptor beta chains drawn from one sample of a study of CD8 T cells in ankylosing spondylitis. TCRdb ran MiXCR on the 5' RACE reads and lists one entry per CDR3 protein. The table includes 45,000 to 65,000 distinct CDR3 sequences, approximately 7.4% detected once. The material sequenced was blood, either unsorted or a sorted T cell fraction (not recorded which). These receptors all come from a female donor with ankylosing spondylitis or in good health (not recorded which). Both conserved end residues are part of each CDR3. A D gene is named only where the DNA matches it firmly. The listing skips clone size in some rows; elsewhere it reads once, few, many or a size class.

clone_size d_call j_call v_call cdr3_aa cdr3_nt
many . TRBJ2-2 TRBV5-5 CATAGQGTNTGELFF TGTGCCACGGCCGGCCAGGGGACTAACACCGGGGAGCTGTTTTTT
many TRBD2 TRBJ2-1 TRBV6-2/TRBV6-3 CASTTRTSGGYNEQFF TGTGCCAGCACCACGCGGACTAGCGGGGGCTACAATGAGCAGTTCTTC
many . TRBJ2-7 TRBV20-1 CSASPRSYEQYF TGCAGTGCGAGTCCCAGATCCTACGAGCAGTACTTC
many TRBD2 TRBJ2-1 TRBV6-5 CASSYGGGAYNEQFF TGTGCCAGCAGTTATGGCGGGGGGGCTTACAATGAGCAGTTCTTC
many . TRBJ1-1 TRBV20-1 CSAQRQHTEAFF TGCAGTGCTCAACGGCAGCACACTGAAGCTTTCTTT
many TRBD2 TRBJ2-3 TRBV4-1 CASSQILERGKDTDTQYF TGCGCCAGCAGCCAAATCCTCGAGCGGGGCAAAGACACAGATACGCAGTATTTT
many . TRBJ2-7 TRBV7-2 CASSLSGGSGYEQYF TGTGCCAGCAGCTTATCCGGGGGCTCTGGCTACGAGCAGTACTTC
many . TRBJ2-1 TRBV12-3/TRBV12-4 CASSRDLRDNEQFF TGTGCCAGCAGCCGCGACTTAAGGGACAATGAGCAGTTCTTC
many TRBD1 TRBJ2-2 TRBV3-1 CASNGQDTGELFF TGTGCCAGCAACGGACAGGACACCGGGGAGCTGTTTTTT
many TRBD2 TRBJ2-1 TRBV30 CAWDRGGSHNEQFF TGTGCCTGGGACCGGGGGGGCTCCCACAATGAGCAGTTCTTC
many TRBD1 TRBJ1-2 TRBV5-1 CASSPGTGGDGYTF TGCGCCAGCAGCCCCGGGACAGGGGGCGATGGCTACACCTTC
many . TRBJ2-3 TRBV12-3/TRBV12-4 CASSRDGPTDTQYF TGTGCCAGCAGCCGGGACGGCCCCACAGATACGCAGTATTTT
many . TRBJ2-1 TRBV7-9 CASSLATSNEQFF TGTGCCAGCAGCTTAGCGACTAGCAATGAGCAGTTCTTC
many . TRBJ1-5 TRBV20-1 CSARVAASNQPQHF TGCAGTGCTAGAGTCGCAGCGAGCAATCAGCCCCAGCATTTT
. TRBD1 TRBJ1-2 TRBV6-1 CASSETGELGYTF TGTGCCAGCAGTGAGACAGGGGAGCTTGGCTACACCTTC
many . TRBJ1-1 TRBV27 CASSLWARGLLNTEAFF TGTGCCAGCAGTTTATGGGCTAGGGGGTTGTTGAACACTGAAGCTTTCTTT
many TRBD1 TRBJ1-2 TRBV5-1 CASSLAGGDYGYTF TGCGCCAGCAGCTTGGCAGGGGGCGACTATGGCTACACCTTC
many . TRBJ2-5 TRBV28 CASSLVFLRGTRQETQYF TGTGCCAGCAGTTTAGTCTTTTTAAGGGGGACCAGACAAGAGACCCAGTACTTC
many . TRBJ1-1 TRBV5-1 CASSPQAVTEAFF TGCGCCAGCAGCCCGCAGGCGGTTACTGAAGCTTTCTTT
many TRBD1 TRBJ2-5 TRBV12-3/TRBV12-4 CASSRDRGRQETQYF TGTGCCAGCAGTCGCGACAGGGGTCGGCAAGAGACCCAGTACTTC
. . TRBJ2-1 TRBV7-9 CASSSVYNEQFF TGTGCCAGCAGCTCAGTTTACAATGAGCAGTTCTTC
many TRBD1 TRBJ1-2 TRBV5-6 CASSLETGGNYGYTF TGTGCCAGCAGCTTGGAGACAGGGGGTAACTATGGCTACACCTTC
many TRBD2 TRBJ2-4 TRBV6-2/TRBV6-3 CASSYSMRLATKNIQYF TGTGCCAGCAGTTACTCGATGCGACTAGCTACCAAAAACATTCAGTACTTC
few . TRBJ1-5 TRBV20-1 CSARIQRDQPQHF TGCAGTGCTAGAATACAGCGCGATCAGCCCCAGCATTTT
many TRBD1 TRBJ1-5 TRBV7-8 CASSLGGGTGGTDSNQPQHF TGTGCCAGCAGCTTAGGGGGTGGGACAGGGGGAACCGATAGCAATCAGCCCCAGCATTTT
many . TRBJ2-3 TRBV18 CASSLDYLSTDTQYF TGTGCCAGCTCCCTCGACTACCTCAGCACAGATACGCAGTATTTT
. . TRBJ1-1 TRBV19 CASIDDRLGTEAFF TGTGCCAGTATCGACGACAGGCTTGGCACTGAAGCTTTCTTT
many . TRBJ2-1 TRBV15 CATRGYNEQFF TGTGCCACCCGAGGCTACAATGAGCAGTTCTTC
. TRBD1 TRBJ1-1 TRBV18 CASSPTGETEAFF TGTGCCAGCTCACCCACAGGGGAGACTGAAGCTTTCTTT
many . TRBJ2-3 TRBV5-1 CASSLNGGPTDTQYF TGCGCCAGCAGCTTGAACGGGGGGCCCACAGATACGCAGTATTTT
many . TRBJ2-3 TRBV7-7 CASSLGPGTDTQYF TGTGCTAGCAGCTTAGGGCCAGGCACAGATACGCAGTATTTT